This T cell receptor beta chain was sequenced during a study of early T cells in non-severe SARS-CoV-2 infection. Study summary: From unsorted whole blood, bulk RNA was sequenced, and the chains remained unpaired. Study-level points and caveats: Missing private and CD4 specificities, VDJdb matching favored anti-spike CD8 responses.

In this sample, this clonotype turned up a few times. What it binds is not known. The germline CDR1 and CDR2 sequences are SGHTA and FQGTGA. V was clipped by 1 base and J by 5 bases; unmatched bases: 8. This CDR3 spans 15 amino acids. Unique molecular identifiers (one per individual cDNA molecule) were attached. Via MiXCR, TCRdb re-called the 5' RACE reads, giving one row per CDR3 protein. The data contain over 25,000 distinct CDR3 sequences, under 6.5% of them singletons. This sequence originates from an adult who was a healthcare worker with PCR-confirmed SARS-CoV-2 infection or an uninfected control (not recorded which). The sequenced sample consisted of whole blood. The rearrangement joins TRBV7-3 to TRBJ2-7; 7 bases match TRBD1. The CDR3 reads CASSLRGQKMDEQYF. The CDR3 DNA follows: TGTGCCAGCAGCTTAAGGGGACAGAAGATGGACGAGCAGTACTTC.